These 15 T cell receptor beta chains were all obtained from the same sample, sequenced in a study of blood T cell repertoires in COVID-19. Only in-frame clones appear in the TCRdb table, and some are missing; sequencing was by immunoSEQ multiplex PCR. The data contain under 200,000 clones, 80% of them singletons. The material sequenced was PBMCs or T cells enriched from blood (not recorded which). The receptors come from a woman aged 55-70 years who had recovered from COVID-19.

This chain uses TRBV3-1 (or the pseudogene TRBV3-2) with TRBJ1-1, with D uncertain. This CDR3 contains 14 residues. V gave up 4 bases and J gave up 6 bases, with 15 bases separating them. CDR1 is LGHDT and CDR2 is YNNKEL in the germline V gene (reference sequence). CDR3 residues: CASSLKMGRAEAFF. The DNA of the CDR3 is TGTGCCAGCAGCCTCAAGATGGGGAGGGCTGAAGCTTTCTTT.

CDR3: CASSQVTGTDTQYF. The CDR3 bases are TGTGCCAGCAGCCAAGTAACGGGCACAGATACGCAGTATTTT. The chain couples TRBV3-1 (or the pseudogene TRBV3-2) to TRBJ2-3; D is uncertain. This CDR3 has 14 residues. The V and J ends lost 1 base and 1 base respectively, with 6 bases between them. Per germline, CDR1 LGHDT and CDR2 YNNKEL (reference sequence).

V gene TRBV6-4 combines with J gene TRBJ2-5; tentatively, D is TRBD1 (5 bases). This CDR3 spans 13 amino acids. Germline V gene lookup returns CDR1 MRHNA and CDR2 SNTAGT. V lost 4 bases and J lost 0, with 6 bases in between. The CDR3 protein is CASSVRDQETQYF. The DNA for the CDR3 is TGTGCCAGCAGTGTCAGGGACCAAGAGACCCAGTACTTC.

V is TRBV19 and J is TRBJ1-1, with D possibly TRBD1 on 5 matching bases. CDR1 LNHDA and CDR2 SQIVND come from the germline V gene (reference sequence). This CDR3 has 14 residues. V shed 7 bases and J shed 5 bases, with 17 bases lying between them. DNA for the CDR3: TGTGCCAGTACCAAAGGGTCGGGGGGAACTGAAGCTTTCTTT. Translation: CASTKGSGGTEAFF.

The genes are TRBV7-2 and TRBJ2-5; tentative D call: TRBD2 (6 bases). Trimming stripped 0 bases from V and 7 bases from J, with 15 bases between. The germline V gene encodes CDR1 SGHTA and CDR2 FQGNSA. This CDR3 is 15 amino acids long. The CDR3 region is CASSLASGQEGTQYF. The CDR3 DNA reads TGTGCCAGCAGCTTAGCTAGCGGACAAGAGGGGACCCAGTACTTC.

The chain carries TRBV5-6 and TRBJ2-3; weak D call: TRBD1 (5 bases). The CDR3 is made up of 14 amino acids. CDR1 is SGHDT, CDR2 YYEEEE, per germline. With 4 bases removed from V and 3 bases from J, the gap between germline ends came to 12 bases. The CDR3 spells CASSHIRETDTQYF. CDR3 bases: TGTGCCAGCAGCCATATCAGGGAAACAGATACGCAGTATTTT.

The chain has TRBV9 and TRBJ2-3, with D perhaps matching TRBD2 (6 bases). The CDR3 sequence is 15 residues long. The V gene lost 0 bases and the J gene lost 2 bases, with 10 bases spanning the gap. Germline values: CDR1 SGDLS, CDR2 YYNGEE. In DNA form, the CDR3 reads TGTGCCAGCAGCGTAGGCGGGGACGCCACAGATACGCAGTATTTT. This sequence encodes CASSVGGDATDTQYF.

This clone has only a few counts. This same CDR3 is encoded by further DNA sequences in the sample. V is TRBV5-1 and J is TRBJ1-2; the match to TRBD1 covers 9 bases. CDR3 length: 17 residues. Germline CDR1 is SGHRS and CDR2 is YFSETQ. V lost 3 bases and J lost 1; bases outside the gene matches: 10. The CDR3 DNA reads as TGCGCCAGCAGCTGGAACTCGGGGACAGGGAGTAACTATGGCTACACCTTC. It specifies CASSWNSGTGSNYGYTF.

This rearrangement joins TRBV5-4 to TRBJ1-5; TRBD1 aligns across 7 bases. This CDR3 contains 15 residues. Germline V gene lookup returns CDR1 SGHNT and CDR2 YYREEE (reference sequence). J gave up 3 bases and V 5 bases, and 8 bases lay outside the gene matches. The CDR3 loop reads CASRFHRGDNQPQHF. CDR3 DNA: TGTGCCAGCAGATTTCACAGGGGAGACAATCAGCCCCAGCATTTT.

The J gene is TRBJ2-2, the V gene TRBV7-2, with 11 nucleotides matching TRBD2. V lost 7 bases and J lost 7; bases outside the gene matches: 11. CDR1 is SGHTA and CDR2 is FQGNSA in the germline V gene. The length of the CDR3 is 16 residues. The CDR3 reads CASIPASGGPGGELFF. The CDR3 DNA follows: TGTGCCAGCATTCCTGCTAGCGGGGGGCCGGGCGGGGAGCTGTTTTTT.

In this sample, this clone turned up a few times. This chain joins TRBV9 and TRBJ1-2; D is undetermined. Trimming took off 1 base at V and 9 bases at J, with 7 bases between the two ends. Germline CDR1 is SGDLS and CDR2 is YYNGEE. The CDR3 loop spans 11 amino acids. The CDR3 DNA sequence: TGTGCCAGCAGCGTACTCGGGAGCTACACCTTC. Encoded protein: CASSVLGSYTF.

The J gene is TRBJ2-5, the V gene TRBV19, with D perhaps matching TRBD1 (6 bases). The germline gives CDR1 LNHDA, CDR2 SQIVND (reference sequence). The CDR3 runs 14 residues. The V end lost 0 bases, the J end lost 5 bases, and 10 bases lay between the germline ends. CDR3 nucleotides: TGTGCCAGTAGTATAGAAGGGGGTGGGGAGACCCAGTACTTC. This codes for CASSIEGGGETQYF.

The chain is built from TRBV4-2 and TRBJ1-5; 8 positions agree with TRBD1. The CDR3 totals 16 residues. Germline-derived CDR1 and CDR2 are LGHNA and YNFKEQ. Losses at the gene ends were 1 base for V and 0 bases for J; bases not matched to a gene: 2. For the CDR3, the DNA is TGTGCCAGCAGCCAAGGGACAGGGAATAGCAATCAGCCCCAGCATTTT. It encodes CASSQGTGNSNQPQHF.

This rearrangement joins TRBV19 to TRBJ2-2; D is undetermined. The CDR3 is 13 amino acids. Between the trimmed V and J ends, which lost 3 bases and 2 bases, there was a span of 4 bases. CDR1 is LNHDA, CDR2 SQIVND, per germline (reference sequence). The chain's CDR3 is CASSIINTGELFF. Written as DNA, the CDR3 is TGTGCCAGTAGTATCATTAACACCGGGGAGCTGTTTTTT.

The gene calls are TRBV5-1 and TRBJ1-2; a weak D match, TRBD1 (6 bases). The CDR3 contains 15 residues. V was trimmed by 2 bases and J by 4 bases, leaving 15 bases between them. Germline V gene lookup returns CDR1 SGHRS and CDR2 YFSETQ. CDR3 in DNA: TGCGCCAGCAGCTTCTGGGACACCACGATCTATGGCTACACCTTC. This translates into CASSFWDTTIYGYTF.